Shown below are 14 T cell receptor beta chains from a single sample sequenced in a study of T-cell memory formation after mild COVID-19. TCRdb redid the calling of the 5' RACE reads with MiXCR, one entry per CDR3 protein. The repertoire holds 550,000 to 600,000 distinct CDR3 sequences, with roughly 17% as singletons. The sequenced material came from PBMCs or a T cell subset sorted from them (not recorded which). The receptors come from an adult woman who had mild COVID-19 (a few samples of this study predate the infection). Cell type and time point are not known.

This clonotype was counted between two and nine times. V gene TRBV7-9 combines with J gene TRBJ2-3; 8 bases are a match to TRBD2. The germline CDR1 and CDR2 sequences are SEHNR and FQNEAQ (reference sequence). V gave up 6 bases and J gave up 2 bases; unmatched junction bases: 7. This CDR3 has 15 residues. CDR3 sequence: CASSFTSGLTDTQYF. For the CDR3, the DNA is TGTGCCAGCAGTTTCACTAGCGGACTCACAGATACGCAGTATTTT.

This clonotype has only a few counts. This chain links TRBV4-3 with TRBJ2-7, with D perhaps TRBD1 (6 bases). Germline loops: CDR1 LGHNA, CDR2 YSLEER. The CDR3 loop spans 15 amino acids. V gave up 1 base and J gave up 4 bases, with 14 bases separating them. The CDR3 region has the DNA TGCGCCAGCAGCCAAGGGAGGACAGCCGGGTACGAGCAGTACTTC. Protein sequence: CASSQGRTAGYEQYF.

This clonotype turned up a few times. CDR3 residues: CATSRDWREKQFF. CDR3 nucleotides: TGTGCCACCAGCAGAGATTGGCGGGAGAAGCAGTTCTTC. The chain is built from TRBV15 and TRBJ2-1; 7 bases agree with TRBD2. The CDR3 contains 13 residues. Germline CDR1 is LNHNV and CDR2 is YYDKDF (reference sequence). After removal of 0 bases from V and 11 bases from J, the junction contained 4 bases not matched to a gene.

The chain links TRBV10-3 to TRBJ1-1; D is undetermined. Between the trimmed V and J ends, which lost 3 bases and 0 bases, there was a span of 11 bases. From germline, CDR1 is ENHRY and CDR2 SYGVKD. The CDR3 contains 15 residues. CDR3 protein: CAISESIRMNTEAFF. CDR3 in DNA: TGTGCCATCAGTGAAAGTATAAGGATGAACACTGAAGCTTTCTTT.

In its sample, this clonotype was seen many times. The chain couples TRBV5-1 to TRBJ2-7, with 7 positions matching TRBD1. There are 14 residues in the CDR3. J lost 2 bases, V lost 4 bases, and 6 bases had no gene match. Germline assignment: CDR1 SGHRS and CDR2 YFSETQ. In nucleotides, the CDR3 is TGCGCCAGCAGCCTAACCGGGACAGCCTACGAGCAGTACTTC. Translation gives CASSLTGTAYEQYF.

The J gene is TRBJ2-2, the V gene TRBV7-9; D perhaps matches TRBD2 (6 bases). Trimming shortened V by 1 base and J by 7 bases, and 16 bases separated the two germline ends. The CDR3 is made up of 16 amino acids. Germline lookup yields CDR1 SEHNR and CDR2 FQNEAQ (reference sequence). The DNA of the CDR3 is TGTGCCAGCAGCTTAGTCCCCGGGAGTTGGATCGGGGAGCTGTTTTTT. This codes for CASSLVPGSWIGELFF.

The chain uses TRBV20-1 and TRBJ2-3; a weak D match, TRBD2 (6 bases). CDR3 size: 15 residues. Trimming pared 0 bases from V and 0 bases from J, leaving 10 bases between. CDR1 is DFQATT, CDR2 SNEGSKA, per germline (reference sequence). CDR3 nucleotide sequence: TGCAGTGCTAGAGACTGGGACTTTAGCACAGATACGCAGTATTTT. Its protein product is CSARDWDFSTDTQYF.

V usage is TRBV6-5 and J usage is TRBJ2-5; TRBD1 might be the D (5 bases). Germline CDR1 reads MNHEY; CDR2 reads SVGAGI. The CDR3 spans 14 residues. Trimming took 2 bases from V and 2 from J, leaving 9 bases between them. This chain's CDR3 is CASSYGAEQETQYF. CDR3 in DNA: TGTGCCAGCAGTTACGGGGCAGAACAAGAGACCCAGTACTTC.

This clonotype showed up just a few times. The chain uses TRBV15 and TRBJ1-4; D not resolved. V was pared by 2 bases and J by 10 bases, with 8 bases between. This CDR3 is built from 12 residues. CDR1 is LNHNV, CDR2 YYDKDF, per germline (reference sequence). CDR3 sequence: CATSRPAGKLFF. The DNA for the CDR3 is TGTGCCACCAGCAGACCTGCGGGAAAACTGTTTTTT.

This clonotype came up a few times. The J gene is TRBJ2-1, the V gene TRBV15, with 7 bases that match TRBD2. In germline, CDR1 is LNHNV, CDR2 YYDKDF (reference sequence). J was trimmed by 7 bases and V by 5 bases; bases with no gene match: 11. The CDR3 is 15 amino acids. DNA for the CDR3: TGTGCCACCAGCCGAACCGACGGGGGGAATAATGAGCAGTTCTTC. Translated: CATSRTDGGNNEQFF.

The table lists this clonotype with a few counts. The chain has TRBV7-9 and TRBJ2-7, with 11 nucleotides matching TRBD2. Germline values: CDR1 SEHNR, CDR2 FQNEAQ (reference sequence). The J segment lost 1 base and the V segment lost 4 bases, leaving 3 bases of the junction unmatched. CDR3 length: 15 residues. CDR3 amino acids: CASSSTSGTSYEQYF. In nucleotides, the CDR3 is TGTGCCAGCAGCTCGACTAGCGGGACATCCTACGAGCAGTACTTC.

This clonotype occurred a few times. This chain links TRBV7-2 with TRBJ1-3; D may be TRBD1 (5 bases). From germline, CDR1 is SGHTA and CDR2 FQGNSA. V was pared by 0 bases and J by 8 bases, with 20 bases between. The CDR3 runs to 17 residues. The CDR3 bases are TGTGCCAGCAGCTTAGCGGGAAGGACACTCCGGTTCGACACCATATATTTT. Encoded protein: CASSLAGRTLRFDTIYF.

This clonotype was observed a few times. In DNA, the CDR3 is TGTGCCAGCAGCCACCAGGACTTATATGGCTACACCTTC. Its protein product is CASSHQDLYGYTF. This sequence joins TRBV7-2 and TRBJ1-2; no reliable D call. CDR1 and CDR2 from the germline V gene are SGHTA and FQGNSA. CDR3 length: 13 residues. The V end lost 5 bases, the J end lost 5 bases, and 12 bases lay between the germline ends.

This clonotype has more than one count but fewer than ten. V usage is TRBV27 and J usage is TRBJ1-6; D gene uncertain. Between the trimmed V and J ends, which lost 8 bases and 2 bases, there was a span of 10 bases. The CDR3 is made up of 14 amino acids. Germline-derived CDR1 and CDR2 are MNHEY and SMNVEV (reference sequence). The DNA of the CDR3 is TGTGCCAGCTGCCTCGAGGCCTATAATTCACCCCTCCACTTT. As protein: CASCLEAYNSPLHF.